Each of the 18 T cell receptor beta chains below was sequenced from the same sample in a study of T cells in localized non-small cell lung cancer. This table comes from immunoSEQ multiplex PCR, and its TCRdb copy is limited to in-frame clones, with some not included. The sample has tens of thousands of clones, approximately 89% seen once. The source material was peripheral blood mononuclear cells, sampled before any cancer treatment. The receptors derive from a female donor older than 55 with stage II lung adenocarcinoma.

The chain recombines TRBV5-6 with TRBJ2-5; D is unresolved. V was cut by 1 base and J by 5 bases, with 6 bases left in between. This CDR3 comprises 12 residues. Germline V gives CDR1 SGHDT, CDR2 YYEEEE. The CDR3 here is CASSLPRETQYF. CDR3 sequence (DNA): TGTGCCAGCAGCTTGCCCCGGGAGACCCAGTACTTC. The full variable domain, its missing parts supplied by reference TRBV5-6 and TRBJ2-5, is DAGVTQSPTHLIKTRGQQVTLRCSPKSGHDTVSWYQQALGQGPQFIFQYYEEEERQRGNFPDRFSGHQFPNYSSELNVNALLLGDSALYLCASSLPRETQYFGPGTRLLVL.

The V gene is TRBV19, the J gene TRBJ1-2; 10 bases align to TRBD1. Losses at the gene ends were 6 bases for V and 8 bases for J; bases not matched to a gene: 15. Germline CDR1 reads LNHDA; CDR2 reads SQIVND (reference sequence). The CDR3 covers 16 residues. As DNA, the CDR3 is TGTGCCAGTAGCCACCGGGACAGGGGAATTTTCGGCGGCTACACCTTC. Its protein is CASSHRDRGIFGGYTF.

J is TRBJ2-2 and V is TRBV5-1, with 7 positions matching TRBD1. Germline-derived CDR1 and CDR2 are SGHRS and YFSETQ. The CDR3 extends over 16 amino acids. Germline trimming cut 2 bases from V and 0 bases from J; bases unmatched to any gene: 4. The CDR3 coding sequence is TGCGCCAGCAGCTTCATAAGGGGGCCGAACACCGGGGAGCTGTTTTTT. It encodes CASSFIRGPNTGELFF.

The rearrangement uses TRBV5-1 and TRBJ2-3; TRBD2 is a possible D gene (7 bases). CDR3 length: 15 residues. Trimming pared 6 bases from V and 0 bases from J, leaving 14 bases between. Germline V lookup: CDR1 SGHRS, CDR2 YFSETQ. The CDR3, as DNA: TGCGCCAGCAACCCGGGGGGCACTAGCACAGATACGCAGTATTTT. Translating gives CASNPGGTSTDTQYF.

V is TRBV5-1 and J is TRBJ2-3, with 14 bases aligning to TRBD2. With V trimmed by 4 bases and J by 4 bases, 8 bases remained unmatched. The CDR3 is 17 amino acids. Germline V gene lookup returns CDR1 SGHRS and CDR2 YFSETQ. CDR3 sequence (DNA): TGCGCCAGCAGCCTCTCGGGACTAGCGGGAGAAGCAGATACGCAGTATTTT. It yields the protein CASSLSGLAGEADTQYF.

J is TRBJ1-5 and V is TRBV28; D unclear. Germline values: CDR1 MDHEN, CDR2 SYDVKM. V was pared by 6 bases and J by 5 bases, with 5 bases between. CDR3 length equals 11 residues. CDR3 protein: CASRGDQPQHF. The CDR3 bases are TGTGCCAGCAGGGGCGATCAGCCCCAGCATTTT. Combining the CDR3 with reference TRBV28 and TRBJ1-5 gives the whole variable domain DVKVTQSSRYLVKRTGEKVFLECVQDMDHENMFWYRQDPGLGLRLIYFSYDVKMKEKGDIPEGYSVSREKKERFSLILESASTNQTSMYLCASRGDQPQHFGDGTRLSIL.

V usage is TRBV5-5 and J usage is TRBJ2-6; 13 positions agree with TRBD2. CDR1 and CDR2 from the germline V gene are SGHKS and YYEKEE (reference sequence). V was pared by 3 bases and J by 0 bases, with 6 bases of the junction left unmatched. The CDR3 consists of 19 residues. In DNA, the CDR3 is TGTGCCAGCAGCTACCGGACTAGCGGGGGCCTCTCTGGGGCCAACGTCCTGACTTTC. Translated, it gives CASSYRTSGGLSGANVLTF.

This clone was seen just once. The chain recombines TRBV6-4 with TRBJ1-5; perhaps TRBD1 as D (6 bases). In germline, CDR1 is MRHNA, CDR2 SNTAGT. The ends were cut back, 5 bases at V and 7 bases at J, with 15 bases in the middle. The CDR3 covers 14 residues. The CDR3 protein is CASSPDRTQQPQHF. As DNA, the CDR3 is TGTGCCAGCAGTCCGGACAGAACACAGCAGCCCCAGCATTTT.

This chain uses TRBV6-5 with TRBJ2-2; 8 positions match TRBD1. This CDR3 is built from 16 residues. The junction had 9 bases not matched to a gene; V was cut back by 2 bases and J by 7 bases. Germline CDR1 and CDR2: MNHEY and SVGAGI. As DNA, the CDR3 is TGTGCCAGCAGTTACGGTGACAGGGGCCGGGGCGGGGAGCTGTTTTTT. Its protein product is CASSYGDRGRGGELFF.

CDR3 nucleotide sequence: TGCGCCAGCAGCTTGGTGGCTACCCCTCCGGGCGAGCAGTACTTC. It codes for CASSLVATPPGEQYF. The chain uses TRBV5-1 and TRBJ2-7, with no clear D. CDR1 SGHRS and CDR2 YFSETQ come from the germline V gene. The CDR3 spans 15 residues. V was shortened by 0 bases and J by 6 bases, with 16 bases between the two germline ends.

This chain connects TRBV7-2 to TRBJ2-7; D may be TRBD1 (6 bases). Trimming stripped 7 bases from V and 3 bases from J, with 16 bases between. Germline V lookup: CDR1 SGHTA, CDR2 FQGNSA. The CDR3 loop spans 14 amino acids. The CDR3 coding sequence is TGTGCCAGCACCCCAAACAGGGAGAACTACGAGCAGTACTTC. This codes for CASTPNRENYEQYF.

This chain connects TRBV4-2 to TRBJ2-6, with TRBD1 matching 8 bases. CDR1 is LGHNA, CDR2 YNFKEQ, per germline. The CDR3 runs to 16 residues. The V segment lost 0 bases and the J segment 2 bases; nucleotides outside the gene matches: 0. The CDR3 here is CASSQEQGAGANVLTF. As DNA, the CDR3 is TGTGCCAGCAGCCAAGAACAGGGGGCTGGGGCCAACGTCCTGACTTTC.

In its sample, this clone was seen once. V and J are TRBV5-1 and TRBJ2-7; D is ambiguous. V was pared by 1 base and J by 2 bases, with 7 bases between. The CDR3 totals 13 residues. Germline V gene data show CDR1 as SGHRS and CDR2 as YFSETQ. The CDR3 sequence: CASSLSNAYEQYF. CDR3 nucleotide sequence: TGCGCCAGCAGCTTGAGTAATGCCTACGAGCAGTACTTC.

The gene calls are TRBV7-9 and TRBJ2-7, with D perhaps TRBD1 (6 bases). CDR1 is SEHNR, CDR2 FQNEAQ, per germline (reference sequence). The V end was cut by 5 bases, the J end by 5 bases, with 16 bases between. This CDR3 is built from 14 residues. Here the CDR3 DNA reads TGTGCCAGCAGCGAGACAGGCACTCCTAACGAGCAGTACTTC. This encodes CASSETGTPNEQYF.

The chain uses TRBV5-1 and TRBJ1-1; D unclear. The CDR3 spans 15 residues. Germline CDR1 SGHRS, CDR2 YFSETQ. Trimming left V 0 bases short and J 3 bases short, with 12 bases between. The CDR3 DNA sequence: TGCGCCAGCAGCTTGGATGGCAGACTATACACTGAAGCTTTCTTT. Its protein is CASSLDGRLYTEAFF.

This rearrangement joins TRBV7-2 to TRBJ2-7; a weak D match, TRBD1 (6 bases). The germline V gene has CDR1 SGHTA and CDR2 FQGNSA. This CDR3 spans 14 amino acids. The V end was cut by 5 bases, the J end by 2 bases, with 13 bases between. The CDR3 spells CASSHRQVPYEQYF. The CDR3 region has the DNA TGTGCCAGCAGCCATCGACAGGTCCCCTACGAGCAGTACTTC.

This clone has a handful of counts. This chain joins TRBV4-1 and TRBJ2-7; the D call may be TRBD1 or TRBD2 (5 bases each). Germline lookup yields CDR1 MGHRA and CDR2 YSYEKL. The CDR3 has 14 residues. V was clipped by 1 base and J by 2 bases, with 9 bases between them. CDR3 sequence (DNA): TGCGCCAGCAGCCAAGGGGACGGGACCTACGAGCAGTACTTC. Amino acids: CASSQGDGTYEQYF.

This chain joins TRBV5-1 and TRBJ2-1, with D tentatively TRBD1 (6 bases). Germline loops: CDR1 SGHRS, CDR2 YFSETQ. Trimming pared 4 bases from V and 10 bases from J, leaving 21 bases between. The CDR3 consists of 15 residues. This CDR3 reads CASSLVARGSREQFF. CDR3 DNA sequence: TGCGCCAGCAGCCTCGTCGCCAGGGGAAGTAGGGAGCAGTTCTTC.